Described below is a single T cell receptor beta chain sequence and its context. The record originates from a study of shared clonotypes between healthy human individuals. The data were produced by immunoSEQ multiplex PCR, yet TCRdb's version contains in-frame clones alone and is incomplete. The table lists 2 million to 2.5 million clones, nearly 97% of them singletons. CDR3 size: 17 residues. Germline V lookup: CDR1 GTSNPN, CDR2 SVGIG (reference sequence). V gave up 1 base and J gave up 2 bases; unmatched junction bases: 7. This chain connects TRBV30 to TRBJ2-7; 14 bases align to TRBD2. The receptor was isolated from a young man in good health. Sample: naive CD4+ T cells sorted from blood. Subset indicated: CD45RA+ positively selected. CDR3 region: CAWSGGLAGVVTYEQYF. The CDR3 DNA follows: TGTGCCTGGAGTGGGGGACTAGCGGGAGTAGTCACCTACGAGCAGTACTTC.